The entry below gives a single TCR beta chain sequence along with its context. These data originate in a study of T cell repertoires in cytomegalovirus infection. TCRdb reanalysed the reads using MiXCR and keeps one entry per CDR3 protein. The data show some 450,000 distinct CDR3 sequences, with around 32% seen just once and approximately 15% held by the top ten. Unmatched junction bases numbered 1, after V lost 3 bases and J lost 9 bases. The length of the CDR3 is 12 residues. CDR1 is DFQATT, CDR2 SNEGSKA, per germline (reference sequence). Sequenced sample: PBMCs. This sequence originates from a human donor in good health (CMV status not recorded). Some clones in this sample may be carry-over from other donors' samples. The chain is built from TRBV20-1 and TRBJ2-1, with 11 bases identical to TRBD2. The CDR3 coding sequence is TGCAGTGCTAGGACTAGCGGGGTTGAGCAGTTCTTC. This sequence encodes CSARTSGVEQFF.